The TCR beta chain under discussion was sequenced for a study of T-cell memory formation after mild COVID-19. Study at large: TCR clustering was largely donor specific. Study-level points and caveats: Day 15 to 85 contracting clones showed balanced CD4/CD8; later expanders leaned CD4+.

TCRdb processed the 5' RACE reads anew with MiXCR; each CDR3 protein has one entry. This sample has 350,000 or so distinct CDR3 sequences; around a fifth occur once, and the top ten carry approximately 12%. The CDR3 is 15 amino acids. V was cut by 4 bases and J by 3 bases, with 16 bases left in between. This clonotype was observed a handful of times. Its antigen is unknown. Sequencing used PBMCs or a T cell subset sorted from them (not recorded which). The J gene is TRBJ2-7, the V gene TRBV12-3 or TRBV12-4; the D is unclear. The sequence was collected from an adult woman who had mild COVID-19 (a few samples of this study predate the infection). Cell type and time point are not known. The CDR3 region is CASSSQSGPSYEQYF. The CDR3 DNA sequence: TGTGCCAGCAGTTCCCAGAGTGGGCCGAGCTACGAGCAGTACTTC.